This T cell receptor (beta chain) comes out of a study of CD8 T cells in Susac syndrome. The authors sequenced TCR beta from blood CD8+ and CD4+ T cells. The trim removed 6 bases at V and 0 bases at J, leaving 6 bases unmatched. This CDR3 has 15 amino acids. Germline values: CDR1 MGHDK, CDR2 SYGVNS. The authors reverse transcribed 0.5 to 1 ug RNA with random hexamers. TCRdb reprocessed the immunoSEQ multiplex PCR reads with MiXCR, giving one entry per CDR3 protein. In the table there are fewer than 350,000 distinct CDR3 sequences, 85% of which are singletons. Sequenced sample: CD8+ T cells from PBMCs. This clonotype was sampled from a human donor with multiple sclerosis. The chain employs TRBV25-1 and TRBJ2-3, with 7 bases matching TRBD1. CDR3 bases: TGTGCCAGCAGCACCACAGGGGAAAGCACAGATACGCAGTATTTT. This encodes CASSTTGESTDTQYF.